This T cell receptor (beta chain) comes out of a study of cytomegalovirus exposure and HLA in healthy donors. Study observations and caveats: What a later analysis showed was that several of the most significant clusters appeared linked to common viral pathogens. The majority of CMV-associated TCR beta chains were reported as apparently HLA-restricted in a later analysis. Some V segments, TRBV6-2 and TRBV6-3 among them, were indistinguishable and were therefore excluded. Through in vitro validation, a few CMV-associated chains were shown to be specific for CMV antigens.

About this clone itself: Its antigen remains unknown.

The CDR3 spans 15 residues. V trimming: 0 bases; J trimming: 1 base; junction bases outside the gene matches: 1. The germline CDR1 and CDR2 sequences are LGHNA and YSLEER. Primers for the PCR totalled 60 Vbeta and 13 Jbeta. Produced via immunoSEQ multiplex PCR; TCRdb's table is partial and in-frame only. The repertoire includes 150,000 to 200,000 clones, about 63% of them detected once, and 2.8% sits in the top ten. This TCR was recovered from a woman aged 40 to 55 in good health and CMV-seropositive. Sequenced input: PBMCs. The chain couples TRBV4-3 to TRBJ1-2; 8 bases match TRBD1. CDR3 loop: CASSQEDRVNYGYTF. The CDR3 region has the DNA TGCGCCAGCAGCCAAGAGGACAGGGTTAACTATGGCTACACCTTC.